The clone carrying this T cell receptor (beta chain) was seen a single time. This sample stems from a study of blood T cell repertoires in COVID-19. Study-level information: Some COVID-19 samples were acute and others convalescent; all came from the United States, Italy and Spain. T cells, B-cell-depleted T cells, or PBMCs provided the cDNA or gDNA that served as material.

This CDR3 is built from 15 residues. V shed 4 bases, J shed 6 bases, and the junction held 8 bases outside the gene matches. Germline lookup yields CDR1 SGHRS and CDR2 YFSETQ. How the authors handled the data: How many nucleated cells were present was estimated from reference gene primer amplification. TCRdb's copy holds only in-frame clones and misses some; the assay was immunoSEQ multiplex PCR. Clone size and V and J calls were adopted from that table, with D and trimming inferred from the DNA. The sample has 230,000 or so clones, around four fifths seen once. The chain employs TRBV5-1 and TRBJ2-7, with 12 positions matching TRBD1. The sequenced sample consisted of peripheral blood. The clonotype was recovered from a man between 35 and 55 years old with active or convalescent COVID-19. This chain's CDR3 is CASSVSGTGGGEQYF. The DNA of the CDR3 is TGCGCCAGCAGCGTATCCGGGACAGGGGGCGGCGAGCAGTACTTC. Looking up the rest from reference TRBV5-1 and TRBJ2-7 gives the full variable domain: KAGVTQTPRYLIKTRGQQVTLSCSPISGHRSVSWYQQTPGQGLQFLFEYFSETQRNKGNFPGRFSGRQFSNSRSEMNVSTLELGDSALYLCASSVSGTGGGEQYFGPGTRLTVT.